A selection of T cell receptor beta chains follows, all from one sample in a study of cytomegalovirus exposure and HLA in healthy donors. Here immunoSEQ multiplex PCR was the method, and the copy in TCRdb shows in-frame clones only, minus some. The sample consists of about 83,000 clones, under 80% of them appearing once. Sequenced: PBMCs. The receptors derive from a man aged 18 to 29 in good health and CMV-seropositive. Both conserved end residues are part of each CDR3. A D gene is named only where the DNA matches it firmly. Where a row states a size, it is once, few, many or the class of an expanded clone; other rows omit it.

abundance	v_gene	d_gene	j_gene	CDR3nt	CDR3aa
-	TRBV2	-	TRBJ1-1	TGTGCCAGCTCGGACTCTGAAGCTTTCTTT	CASSDSEAFF
-	TRBV29-1	-	TRBJ2-3	TGCAGCCTCGAGCCCTTAAATTCAGATACGCAGTATTTT	CSLEPLNSDTQYF
-	TRBV6-5	-	TRBJ2-3	TGTGCCAGCAGTTACTCGCGGTACAACGGCAATACGCAGTATTTT	CASSYSRYNGNTQYF
few	TRBV6-1	-	TRBJ1-1	TGTGCCAGCAGTCCCCAGGGGCTAAATGAAGCTTTCTTT	CASSPQGLNEAFF
-	TRBV6-5	TRBD1	TRBJ2-7	TGTGCCAGCAGTCCCGGGACAGGCTTGGCCGAGCAGTACTTC	CASSPGTGLAEQYF
-	TRBV29-1	TRBD1	TRBJ1-4	TGCAGCGTTGATGAGGGGACAGGTGAAAAACTGTTTTTT	CSVDEGTGEKLFF
few	TRBV5-6	-	TRBJ2-1	TGTGCCAGCAGCTTGGCCAGCAATGAGCAGTTCTTC	CASSLASNEQFF
-	TRBV5-1	-	TRBJ1-1	TGCGCCAGCACTGGCCCGGGGGGGAACACTGAAGCTTTCTTT	CASTGPGGNTEAFF
few	TRBV6-4	-	TRBJ1-5	TGTGCCAGCAGTGAAGAGGAAGGTCAGCCCCAGCATTTT	CASSEEEGQPQHF
few	TRBV7-2	-	TRBJ2-3	TGTGCCAGCAGCGCGACAGCTTCCACAGATACGCAGTATTTT	CASSATASTDTQYF
-	TRBV5-4	-	TRBJ2-3	TGTGCCAGCAGCTTGGATCTAGCGCTTAGCACAGATACGCAGTATTTT	CASSLDLALSTDTQYF
-	TRBV7-9	-	TRBJ1-2	TGTGCCAGCAGCTTACGGGGGGACACTGCGTCGTATGGCTACACCTTC	CASSLRGDTASYGYTF
few	TRBV2	-	TRBJ1-1	TGTGCCAGCAAGAACAGGGTCGGGAACACTGAAGCTTTCTTT	CASKNRVGNTEAFF
-	TRBV7-8	TRBD2	TRBJ2-7	TGTGCCAGCACCCTAGGGCGGGAGTTTGACGAGCAGTACTTC	CASTLGREFDEQYF
-	TRBV7-9	TRBD1	TRBJ2-7	TGTGCCAGCAGCCAATCGGGACAGCTCGTAGACGAGCAGTACTTC	CASSQSGQLVDEQYF
-	TRBV4-1	-	TRBJ2-7	TGCGCCAGCAGCCATCCGGCGGGGAGAGATCCCGGGCAGTACTTC	CASSHPAGRDPGQYF
-	TRBV2	-	TRBJ2-5	TGTGCCAGCAGTGGTGGGCAGCAAGAGACCCAGTACTTC	CASSGGQQETQYF
-	TRBV27	-	TRBJ2-1	TGTGCCACCAGCCAGGGGCTGGGAAGGAATGAGCAGTTCTTC	CATSQGLGRNEQFF
few	TRBV27	-	TRBJ1-1	TGTGCCGGCTTACCGGGATCGAACACTGAAGCTTTCTTT	CAGLPGSNTEAFF
-	TRBV6-1	TRBD1	TRBJ1-5	TGTGCCAGCAGTGGTTTCGGGACAGGGGAGGGCCAGCCCCAGCATTTT	CASSGFGTGEGQPQHF
-	TRBV2	-	TRBJ2-3	TGTGCCAGCAGTGAGCTGGGGATTGAGGGAGATACGCAGTATTTT	CASSELGIEGDTQYF
-	TRBV28	-	TRBJ1-5	TGTGCCAGCAGCCGGTATAGCAATCAGCCCCAGCATTTT	CASSRYSNQPQHF
-	TRBV6-5	-	TRBJ1-5	TGTGCCAGCAGTTACTCGCACAGGGCCCCCCAGCATTTT	CASSYSHRAPQHF
few	TRBV6-5	TRBD1	TRBJ1-2	TGTGCCATCAGTGGCAGGGGGCCGGAGGGCTACACCTTC	CAISGRGPEGYTF
-	TRBV10-3	TRBD1	TRBJ2-5	TGTGCCGCCCAAGAGACAGGGCGGGAGACCCAGTACTTC	CAAQETGRETQYF
-	TRBV10-1	-	TRBJ2-1	TGCGCCAGCAGTACGACTAGGAGTGGTGAGCAGTTCTTC	CASSTTRSGEQFF
-	TRBV5-4	TRBD2	TRBJ2-7	TGTGCCAGCAGCTCCGGGACTAGCGGGATATACGAGCAGTACTTC	CASSSGTSGIYEQYF
once	TRBV6-5	TRBD2	TRBJ2-7	TGTGCCAGCAGTTATGGGGGGGGGACCTACGAGCAGTACTTC	CASSYGGGTYEQYF
-	TRBV15	TRBD2	TRBJ2-3	TGTGCCACTGGGACGACTAGCGAGTATACGCAGTATTTT	CATGTTSEYTQYF
-	TRBV5-4	TRBD2	TRBJ2-1	TGTGCCACCTCCGGACTAGCGGGAGACGAGCAGTTCTTC	CATSGLAGDEQFF
-	TRBV29-1	-	TRBJ2-3	TGCAGCGTACGGGGGTCAGATACGCAGTATTTT	CSVRGSDTQYF
-	TRBV4-1	-	TRBJ1-5	TGCGCCAGCAGCCTATCGGACAGACGCAATCAGCCCCAGCATTTT	CASSLSDRRNQPQHF
-	TRBV10-3	-	TRBJ1-5	TGTGCCATCAGGGCGGATAGCAATCAGCCCCAGCATTTT	CAIRADSNQPQHF
-	TRBV9	TRBD2	TRBJ2-1	TGTGCCAGCAGCGTAGCTAGTAGCGGGGCCTACAATGAGCAGTTCTTC	CASSVASSGAYNEQFF
few	TRBV5-6	-	TRBJ1-2	TGTGCCAGCAGCTTGGCCGGGACTGCCTATGGCTATGGCTACACCTTC	CASSLAGTAYGYGYTF
-	TRBV7-9	-	TRBJ2-5	TGTGCCAGCAGCGCCCAACGGGGTCGAGAGACCCAGTACTTC	CASSAQRGRETQYF
-	TRBV6-6	-	TRBJ2-2	TGTGCCAGCAGCAATAGCAGGGGGAGGACCGGGGAGCTGTTTTTT	CASSNSRGRTGELFF
-	TRBV20-1	-	TRBJ1-1	TGCAGTCTGGAGGGGAACACTGAAGCTTTCTTT	CSLEGNTEAFF
once	TRBV4-2	TRBD2	TRBJ2-3	TGTGCCAGCAGCCAAGATCGGGGACTAACCGTCGCGGGCACAGATACGCAGTATTTT	CASSQDRGLTVAGTDTQYF
-	TRBV5-1	TRBD2	TRBJ2-1	TGCGCCAGCAGCCCTGGGGGGGTAGGGAATGAGCAGTTCTTC	CASSPGGVGNEQFF
few	TRBV7-9	TRBD1	TRBJ2-7	TGTGCCAGCCGGGCCCGGGACAGAGCCTACGAGCAGTACTTC	CASRARDRAYEQYF
-	TRBV7-9	TRBD2	TRBJ2-7	TGTGCCAGCAGCTTTGTAGCGGGTCTCGAGCAGTACTTC	CASSFVAGLEQYF
-	TRBV7-9	-	TRBJ1-5	TGTGCCAGCAGCCCCCTGGGGGGACAGCCCCAGCATTTT	CASSPLGGQPQHF
-	TRBV25-1	TRBD2	TRBJ2-5	TGTGCCAGCAGCCTTGGACTAGCGGGATTGGAGACCCAGTACTTC	CASSLGLAGLETQYF
-	TRBV4-1	-	TRBJ2-1	TGCGCCAGCAGCCAAGGTCCGCGGGATGAGCAGTTCTTC	CASSQGPRDEQFF
-	TRBV6-6	TRBD1	TRBJ2-7	TGTGCCAGCAGTGGACCGGGACAGTCGGAAGGTGAGCAGTACTTC	CASSGPGQSEGEQYF
-	TRBV5-1	-	TRBJ2-7	TGCGCCAGCAGCTTGAATTCGTATACGGAGCACGAGCAGTACTTC	CASSLNSYTEHEQYF
-	TRBV27	-	TRBJ2-7	TGTGCCACCCCGGTAAACGAGCAGTACTTC	CATPVNEQYF
-	TRBV10-3	TRBD1	TRBJ2-6	TGTGCCATCAGTCGGCACATTCCGGGACAGGGTTCTGGGGCCAACGTCCTGACTTTC	CAISRHIPGQGSGANVLTF
-	TRBV5-5	-	TRBJ2-5	TGTGCCAGCAGCCCACGGTGGACCCAGTACTTC	CASSPRWTQYF
-	TRBV10-3	TRBD1	TRBJ1-2	TGTGCCATCAGGAGGACAGGGGGAAGGGACTATGGCTACACCTTC	CAIRRTGGRDYGYTF